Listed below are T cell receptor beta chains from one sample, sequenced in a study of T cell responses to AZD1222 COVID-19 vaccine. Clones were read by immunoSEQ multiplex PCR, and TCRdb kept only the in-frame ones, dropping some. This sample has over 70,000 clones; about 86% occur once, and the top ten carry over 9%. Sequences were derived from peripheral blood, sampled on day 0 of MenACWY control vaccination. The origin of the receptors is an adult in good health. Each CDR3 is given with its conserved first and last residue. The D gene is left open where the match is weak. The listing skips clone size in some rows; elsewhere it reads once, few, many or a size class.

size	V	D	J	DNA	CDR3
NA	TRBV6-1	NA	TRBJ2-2	TGTGCCAGCAGTGAAGAATGGGGCACGAACACCGGGGAGCTGTTTTTT	CASSEEWGTNTGELFF
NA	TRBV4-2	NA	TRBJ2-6	TGTGCCAGCAGCCCAACAGGGGGGGGGCGATCTGGGGCCAACGTCCTGACTTTC	CASSPTGGGRSGANVLTF
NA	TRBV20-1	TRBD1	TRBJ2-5	TGCAGTGCTAACCGGGACAGCCAGTACTTC	CSANRDSQYF
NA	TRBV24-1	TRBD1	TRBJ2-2	TGTGCCACCAGAGGGACAGGGGGCACCGGGGAGCTGTTTTTT	CATRGTGGTGELFF
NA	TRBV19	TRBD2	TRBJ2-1	TGTGCCAGTAGTGGTTGGACTAGCGGGGGCGGGAATGAGCAGTTCTTC	CASSGWTSGGGNEQFF
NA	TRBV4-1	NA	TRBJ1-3	TGCGCCAGCAGCCAAGACCTCAGACCATCCGGCACCATATATTTT	CASSQDLRPSGTIYF
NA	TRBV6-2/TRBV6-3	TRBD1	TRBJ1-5	TGTGCCAGCAGTACAGGGGGCGCAGGTAATCAGCCCCAGCATTTT	CASSTGGAGNQPQHF
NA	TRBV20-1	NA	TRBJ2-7	TGCAGTGCTGAACGGGGATCCGAGCAGTACTTC	CSAERGSEQYF
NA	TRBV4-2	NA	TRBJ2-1	TGTGCCAGCAGCCAAGATGGATACAATGAGCAGTTCTTC	CASSQDGYNEQFF
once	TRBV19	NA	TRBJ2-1	TGTGCCAGTAGTATTTCGGGGTCGGATGAGCAGTTCTTC	CASSISGSDEQFF
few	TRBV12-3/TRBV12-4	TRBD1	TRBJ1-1	TGTGCCAGCAGTTCGGACAGGGTCACTGAAGCTTTCTTT	CASSSDRVTEAFF
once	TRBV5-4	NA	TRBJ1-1	TGTGCCAGCAGCTTGTCCGGGACATTGAACACTGAAGCTTTCTTT	CASSLSGTLNTEAFF
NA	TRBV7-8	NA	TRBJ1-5	TGTGCCAGCAGCTTAGGTACGGGTTCGGGGCCCCAGCATTTT	CASSLGTGSGPQHF
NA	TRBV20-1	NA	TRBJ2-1	TGCAGTGCTAGTACTAGCTGGGGCAATGAGCAGTTCTTC	CSASTSWGNEQFF
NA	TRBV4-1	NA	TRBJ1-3	TGCGCCAGCAGCCGGTCCCCGAACTCAGACTCTGGAAACACCATATATTTT	CASSRSPNSDSGNTIYF
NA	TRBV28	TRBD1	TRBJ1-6	TGTGCCAGCAGTCCGGGGACAGGATTAAACGTTAATTCACCCCTCCACTTT	CASSPGTGLNVNSPLHF
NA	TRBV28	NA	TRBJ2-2	TGTGCCAGCAGTTTGGGCAACACCGGGGAGCTGTTTTTT	CASSLGNTGELFF
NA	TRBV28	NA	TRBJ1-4	TGTGCCAGCAGGGGAAGTGTTGAAAAACTGTTTTTT	CASRGSVEKLFF
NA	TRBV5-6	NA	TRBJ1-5	TGTGCCAGCAGCTGGGGCCCGGGCGGCCAGCCCCAGCATTTT	CASSWGPGGQPQHF
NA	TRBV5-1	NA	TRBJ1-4	TGCGCCAGCAGCTCGATGACAGGCACAACTAATGAAAAACTGTTTTTT	CASSSMTGTTNEKLFF
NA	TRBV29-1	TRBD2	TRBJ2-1	TGCAGCGCTGGAGGCGGGGGGACGAATGAGCAGTTCTTC	CSAGGGGTNEQFF
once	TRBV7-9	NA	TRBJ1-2	TGTGCCAGCAGCTTAGACAGGGACTATGGCTACACCTTC	CASSLDRDYGYTF
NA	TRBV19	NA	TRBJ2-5	TGTGCCAGTAGTATCAGGGCAGGAGAAGAGACCCAGTACTTC	CASSIRAGEETQYF
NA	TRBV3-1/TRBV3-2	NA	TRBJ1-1	TGTGCCAGCAGCCAAGACAGAGAGAACACTGAAGCTTTCTTT	CASSQDRENTEAFF
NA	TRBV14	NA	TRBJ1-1	TGTGCCAGCAGCTCAGATTTGAACACTGAAGCTTTCTTT	CASSSDLNTEAFF
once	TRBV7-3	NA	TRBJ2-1	TGTGCCAGCAGCCGCGATGGCGGTGTCTACAATGAGCAGTTCTTC	CASSRDGGVYNEQFF
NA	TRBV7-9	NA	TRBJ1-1	TGTGCCAGCCGTCGGCGCGACACTGAAGCTTTCTTT	CASRRRDTEAFF
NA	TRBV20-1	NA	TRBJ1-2	TGCAGTGCTAGTGGGGGGAAGGGTGGCTACACCTTC	CSASGGKGGYTF
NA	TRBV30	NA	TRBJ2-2	TGTGCCTGGAGTGTAAATATAGCCACCGGGGAGCTGTTTTTT	CAWSVNIATGELFF
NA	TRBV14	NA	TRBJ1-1	TGTGCCAGCAGCCAAGCGGGGGGTTTCGTCACTGAAGCTTTCTTT	CASSQAGGFVTEAFF
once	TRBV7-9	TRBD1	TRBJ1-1	TGTGCCAGCAGCGAAAAAACCGGGACAGGCGGTGAAGCTTTCTTT	CASSEKTGTGGEAFF
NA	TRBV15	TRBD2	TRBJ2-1	TGTGCCACCAGCAGAGACCTCCCTCAGGGGACTAGCGGGGCAAATGAGCAGTTCTTC	CATSRDLPQGTSGANEQFF
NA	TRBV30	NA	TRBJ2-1	TGTGCCTGGAGTCCCGGGACGAGCTCCTACAATGAGCAGTTCTTC	CAWSPGTSSYNEQFF
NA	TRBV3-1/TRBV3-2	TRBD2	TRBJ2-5	TGTGCCAGCAGCCAAACTAGCGGGGGCCCCGGGGAGACCCAGTACTTC	CASSQTSGGPGETQYF
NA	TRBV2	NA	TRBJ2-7	TGTGCCAGCAAGGACGGCGCGACCTACGAGCAGTACTTC	CASKDGATYEQYF
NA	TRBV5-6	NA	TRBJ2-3	TGTGCCAGCAGCTTGGGCGGCACAGATACGCAGTATTTT	CASSLGGTDTQYF
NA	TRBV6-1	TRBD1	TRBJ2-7	TGTGCCAGCAGTGAACCACCGGGACAGGGGCCACGCTGGTACTTC	CASSEPPGQGPRWYF
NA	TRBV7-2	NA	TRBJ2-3	TGTGCCAGCAGCCCGCGGGGTCCTAGCACAGATACGCAGTATTTT	CASSPRGPSTDTQYF
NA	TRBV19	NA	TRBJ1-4	TGTGCCAGTAGTATATGGGGTACGGATGAAAAACTGTTTTTT	CASSIWGTDEKLFF
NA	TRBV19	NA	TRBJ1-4	TGTGCCAGTACTCAGGGGAGTGAAAAACTGTTTTTT	CASTQGSEKLFF
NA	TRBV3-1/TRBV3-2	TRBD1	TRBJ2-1	TGTGCCAGCAGCCAAGTGACAGGGGGGAGACATGGGCAGTTCTTC	CASSQVTGGRHGQFF
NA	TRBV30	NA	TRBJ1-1	TGTGCCTGGAGTGTAGGTTCGAACACTGAAGCTTTCTTT	CAWSVGSNTEAFF
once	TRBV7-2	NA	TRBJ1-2	TGTGCCAGCACTCAGGGAAGGGTGGAATATGGCTACACCTTC	CASTQGRVEYGYTF
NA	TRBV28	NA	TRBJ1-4	TGTGCCAGCAGTTTATTTGGAGGGGGTGAAAAACTGTTTTTT	CASSLFGGGEKLFF
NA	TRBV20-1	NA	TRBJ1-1	TGCAGTGCCCCCTCTGGGGTGGGAGCTTTCTTT	CSAPSGVGAFF
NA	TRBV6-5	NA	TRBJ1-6	TGTGCCAGCAGTACCTACAGGGTCGGCAATTCACCCCTCCACTTT	CASSTYRVGNSPLHF
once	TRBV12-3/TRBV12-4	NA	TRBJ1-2	TGTGCCAGCAGTTTGGCAGGACCTATAGGCTACACCTTC	CASSLAGPIGYTF
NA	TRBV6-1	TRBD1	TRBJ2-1	TGTGCCAGCAGTGAAGACAGGGGGCTGACCTACAATGAGCAGTTCTTC	CASSEDRGLTYNEQFF
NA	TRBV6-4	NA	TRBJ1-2	TGTGCCAGCAGTGACTCGAATTACGGTTATGGCTACACCTTC	CASSDSNYGYGYTF
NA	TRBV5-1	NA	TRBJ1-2	TGCGCCAGCAGCTTACAGGACCTCAACTATGGCTACACCTTC	CASSLQDLNYGYTF
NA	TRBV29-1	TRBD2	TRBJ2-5	TGCACCGTAGCGGGGGTAAATGCGGAGACCCAGTACTTC	CTVAGVNAETQYF
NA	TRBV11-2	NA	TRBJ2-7	TGTGCCAGCAGCGGGGCACCACCCTACGAGCAGTACTTC	CASSGAPPYEQYF
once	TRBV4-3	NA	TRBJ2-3	TGCGCCAGCAGCCAAGGGCAAGAGGCAGATACGCAGTATTTT	CASSQGQEADTQYF
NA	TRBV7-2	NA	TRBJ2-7	TGTGCCAGCAGCCCAGCGGAGGGGGACTCCTACGAGCAGTACTTC	CASSPAEGDSYEQYF
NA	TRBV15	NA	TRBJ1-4	TGTGCCACCAGCAGAGATCAAGGCAGGAATAAAAACGAAAAACTGTTTTTT	CATSRDQGRNKNEKLFF
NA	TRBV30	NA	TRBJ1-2	TGTGCCTGGAGTGTACAAGGGGGCTATGGCTACACCTTC	CAWSVQGGYGYTF
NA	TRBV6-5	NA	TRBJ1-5	TGTGCCAGTCATAGGCAGGGGCTCAATCAGCCCCAGCATTTT	CASHRQGLNQPQHF
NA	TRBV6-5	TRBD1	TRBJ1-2	TGTGCCAGCAGTTCTCGACAGGGGGTAGGCTATGGCTACACCTTC	CASSSRQGVGYGYTF